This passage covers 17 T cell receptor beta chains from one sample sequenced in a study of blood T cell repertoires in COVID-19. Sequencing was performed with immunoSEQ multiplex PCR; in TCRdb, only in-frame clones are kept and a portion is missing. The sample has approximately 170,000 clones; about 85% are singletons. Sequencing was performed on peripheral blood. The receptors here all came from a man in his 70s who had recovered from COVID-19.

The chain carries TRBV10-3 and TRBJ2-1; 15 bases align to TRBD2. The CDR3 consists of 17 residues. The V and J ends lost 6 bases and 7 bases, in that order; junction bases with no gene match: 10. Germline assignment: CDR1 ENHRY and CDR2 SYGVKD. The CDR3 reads CAIRSDTGTSGRNEQFF. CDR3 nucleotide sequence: TGTGCCATCAGATCAGATACCGGGACTAGCGGGAGGAATGAGCAGTTCTTC.

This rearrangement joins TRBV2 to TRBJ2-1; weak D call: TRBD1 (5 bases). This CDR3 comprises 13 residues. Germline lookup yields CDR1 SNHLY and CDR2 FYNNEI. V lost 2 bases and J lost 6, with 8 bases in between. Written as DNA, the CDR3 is TGTGCCAGCAGTGAATTTAGGGGCAATGAGCAGTTCTTC. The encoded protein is CASSEFRGNEQFF.

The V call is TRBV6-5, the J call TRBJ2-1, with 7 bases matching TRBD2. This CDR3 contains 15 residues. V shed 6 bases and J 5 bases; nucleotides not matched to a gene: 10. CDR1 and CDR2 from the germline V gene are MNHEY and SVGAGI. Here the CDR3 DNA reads TGTGCCAGCAGGGGGGAGACTAGCAGACACAATGAGCAGTTCTTC. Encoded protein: CASRGETSRHNEQFF.

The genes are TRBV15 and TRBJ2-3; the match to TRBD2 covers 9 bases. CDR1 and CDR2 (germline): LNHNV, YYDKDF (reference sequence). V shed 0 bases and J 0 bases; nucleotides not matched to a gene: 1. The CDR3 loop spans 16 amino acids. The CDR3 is CATSRDLAGSTDTQYF. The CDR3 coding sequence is TGTGCCACCAGCAGAGATCTAGCGGGAAGCACAGATACGCAGTATTTT.

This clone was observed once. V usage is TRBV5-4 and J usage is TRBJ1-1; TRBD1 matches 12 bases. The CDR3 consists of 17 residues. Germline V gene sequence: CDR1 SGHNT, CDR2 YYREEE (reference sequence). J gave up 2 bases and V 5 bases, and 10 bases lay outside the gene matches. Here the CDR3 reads CASRAGTGGSLNTEAFF. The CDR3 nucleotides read TGTGCCAGCAGGGCCGGGACAGGGGGCTCTTTAAACACTGAAGCTTTCTTT.

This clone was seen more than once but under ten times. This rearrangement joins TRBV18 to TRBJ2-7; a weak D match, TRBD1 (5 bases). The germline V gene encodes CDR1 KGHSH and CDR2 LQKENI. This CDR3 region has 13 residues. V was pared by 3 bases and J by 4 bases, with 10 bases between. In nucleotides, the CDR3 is TGTGCCAGCTCACCCAGGGTTGAATACGAGCAGTACTTC. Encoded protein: CASSPRVEYEQYF.

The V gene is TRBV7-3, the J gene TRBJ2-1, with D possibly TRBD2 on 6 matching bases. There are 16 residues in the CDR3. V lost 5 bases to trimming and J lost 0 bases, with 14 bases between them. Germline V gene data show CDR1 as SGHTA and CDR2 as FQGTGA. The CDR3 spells CASSLAGPGSYNEQFF. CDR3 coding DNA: TGTGCCAGCAGCCTGGCGGGACCCGGCTCCTACAATGAGCAGTTCTTC.

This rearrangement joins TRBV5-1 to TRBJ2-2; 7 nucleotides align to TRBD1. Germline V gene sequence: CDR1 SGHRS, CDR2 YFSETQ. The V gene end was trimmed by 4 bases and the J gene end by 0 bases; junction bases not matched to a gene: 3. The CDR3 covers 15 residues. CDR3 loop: CASSGGQTNTGELFF. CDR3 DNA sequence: TGCGCCAGCAGCGGGGGACAGACGAACACCGGGGAGCTGTTTTTT.

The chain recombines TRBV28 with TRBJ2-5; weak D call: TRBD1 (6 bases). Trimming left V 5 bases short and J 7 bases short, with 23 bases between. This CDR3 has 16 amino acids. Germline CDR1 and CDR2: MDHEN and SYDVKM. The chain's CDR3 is CASSPPPGTSRGTQYF. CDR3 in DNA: TGTGCCAGCAGTCCACCCCCCGGGACATCCAGGGGGACCCAGTACTTC.

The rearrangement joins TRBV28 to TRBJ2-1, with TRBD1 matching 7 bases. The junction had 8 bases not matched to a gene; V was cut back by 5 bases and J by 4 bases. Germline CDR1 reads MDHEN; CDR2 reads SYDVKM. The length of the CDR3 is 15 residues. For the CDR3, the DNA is TGTGCCAGCAGTAGGGACAGCCTAGGGTACAATGAGCAGTTCTTC. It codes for CASSRDSLGYNEQFF.

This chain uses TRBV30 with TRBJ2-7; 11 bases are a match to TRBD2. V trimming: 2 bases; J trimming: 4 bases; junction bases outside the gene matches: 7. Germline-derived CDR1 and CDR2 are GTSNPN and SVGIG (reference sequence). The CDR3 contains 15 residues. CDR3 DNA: TGTGCCTGGAGTACCACACTAGCGGGAGTTTACGAGCAGTACTTC. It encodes CAWSTTLAGVYEQYF.

CDR3 coding DNA: TGCGCCAGCAGCGGCCGTCAGGGAGGCACTGAAGCTTTCTTT. The encoded protein is CASSGRQGGTEAFF. The V and J genes are TRBV5-1 and TRBJ1-1; TRBD1 might be the D (5 bases). There are 14 residues in the CDR3. Per germline, CDR1 SGHRS and CDR2 YFSETQ. Trimming removed 4 bases from V and 4 bases from J, with 14 bases in between. The full variable domain, with the rest looked up from reference TRBV5-1 and TRBJ1-1, is KAGVTQTPRYLIKTRGQQVTLSCSPISGHRSVSWYQQTPGQGLQFLFEYFSETQRNKGNFPGRFSGRQFSNSRSEMNVSTLELGDSALYLCASSGRQGGTEAFFGQGTRLTVV.

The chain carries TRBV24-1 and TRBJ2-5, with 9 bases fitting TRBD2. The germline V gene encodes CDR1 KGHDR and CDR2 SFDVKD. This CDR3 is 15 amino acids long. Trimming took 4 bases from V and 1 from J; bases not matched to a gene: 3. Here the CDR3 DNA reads TGTGCCACCAGTGAGACTAGCGGAGCCCAAGAGACCCAGTACTTC. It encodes CATSETSGAQETQYF.

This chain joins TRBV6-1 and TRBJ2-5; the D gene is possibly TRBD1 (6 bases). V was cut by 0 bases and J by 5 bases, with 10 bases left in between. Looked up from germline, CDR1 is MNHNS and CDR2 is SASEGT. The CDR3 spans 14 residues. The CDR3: CASSEAGGLETQYF. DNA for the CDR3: TGTGCCAGCAGTGAAGCAGGGGGTCTCGAGACCCAGTACTTC.

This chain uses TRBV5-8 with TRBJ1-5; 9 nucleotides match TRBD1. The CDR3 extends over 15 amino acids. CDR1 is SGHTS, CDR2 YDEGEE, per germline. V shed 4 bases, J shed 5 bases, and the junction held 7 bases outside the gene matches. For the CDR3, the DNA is TGTGCCAGCAGCATCCGGGACAGGGACGATCAGCCCCAGCATTTT. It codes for CASSIRDRDDQPQHF. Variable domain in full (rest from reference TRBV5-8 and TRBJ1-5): EAGVTQSPTHLIKTRGQQATLRCSPISGHTSVYWYQQALGLGLQFLLWYDEGEERNRGNFPPRFSGRQFPNYSSELNVNALELEDSALYLCASSIRDRDDQPQHFGDGTRLSIL.

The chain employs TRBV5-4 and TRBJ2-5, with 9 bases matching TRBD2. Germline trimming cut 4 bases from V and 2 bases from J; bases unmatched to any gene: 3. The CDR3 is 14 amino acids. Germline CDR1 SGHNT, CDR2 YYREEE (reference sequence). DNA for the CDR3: TGTGCCAGCAGCCCGACTAGCGGACAAGAGACCCAGTACTTC. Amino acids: CASSPTSGQETQYF.

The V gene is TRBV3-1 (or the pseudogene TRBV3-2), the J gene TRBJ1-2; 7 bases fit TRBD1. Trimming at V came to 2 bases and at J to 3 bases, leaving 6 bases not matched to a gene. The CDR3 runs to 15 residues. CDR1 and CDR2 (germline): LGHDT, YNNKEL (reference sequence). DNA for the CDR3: TGTGCCAGCAGCCAAAGGAGGGACAGTCACTATGGCTACACCTTC. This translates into CASSQRRDSHYGYTF.